This passage covers 15 T cell receptor beta chains from one sample sequenced in a study of CD8+ T cells in alopecia areata. The sequencing template was cDNA reverse transcribed from extracted RNA. Here immunoSEQ multiplex PCR was the method, and the copy in TCRdb shows in-frame clones only, minus some. The repertoire includes hundreds of thousands of clones, about 60% of them detected once, and around 0.84% sits in the top ten. Treatment defined: oral pan-JAK inhibitor, 5-10 mg twice daily. This specimen was CD4+ T cells sorted from blood, taken at roughly week 53, from a patient treated with tofacitinib. These receptors all stem from a human donor with alopecia areata.

The rearrangement uses TRBV6-6 and TRBJ1-1; D ambiguous. Trimming removed 3 bases from V and 0 bases from J, with 5 bases in between. Germline-derived CDR1 and CDR2 are MNHNY and SVGAGI (reference sequence). CDR3 length: 13 residues. CDR3 in amino acids: CASSYALNTEAFF. CDR3 bases: TGTGCCAGCAGTTATGCTTTGAACACTGAAGCTTTCTTT.

This clone was found once. This chain uses TRBV20-1 with TRBJ2-7; D remains ambiguous. V was cut by 6 bases and J by 3 bases, with 9 bases left in between. The CDR3 spans 11 residues. Germline V gene lookup returns CDR1 DFQATT and CDR2 SNEGSKA (reference sequence). CDR3 coding DNA: TGCAGTGCCGTGGACGGCTACGAGCAGTACTTC. Translating gives CSAVDGYEQYF.

The chain carries TRBV6-4 and TRBJ1-2, with D hard to call. The length of the CDR3 is 12 residues. CDR1 and CDR2 from the germline V gene are MRHNA and SNTAGT. Between the trimmed V and J ends, which lost 0 bases and 5 bases, there was a span of 4 bases. This CDR3 reads CASSDSGYGYTF. Written as DNA, the CDR3 is TGTGCCAGCAGTGACTCGGGGTATGGCTACACCTTC.

The chain recombines TRBV30 with TRBJ2-6; D not certain. The CDR3 consists of 13 residues. The V end was cut by 3 bases, the J end by 3 bases, with 6 bases between. CDR1 is GTSNPN and CDR2 is SVGIG in the germline V gene (reference sequence). The CDR3 protein is CAWRAVGANVLTF. The CDR3 coding sequence is TGTGCCTGGAGGGCAGTTGGGGCCAACGTCCTGACTTTC.

This clone has just a few counts. This chain connects TRBV29-1 to TRBJ2-3; 8 positions agree with TRBD2. Germline CDR1 and CDR2: SQVTM and ANQGSEA. This CDR3 contains 14 residues. V was clipped by 4 bases and J by 5 bases; unmatched bases: 8. This chain's CDR3 is CSVGTGGLIDTQYF. Here the CDR3 DNA reads TGCAGCGTTGGTACGGGGGGGCTGATAGATACGCAGTATTTT.

V and J are TRBV30 and TRBJ1-4; D is perhaps TRBD1 (5 bases). The CDR3 is made up of 14 amino acids. Between the trimmed V and J ends, which lost 4 bases and 3 bases, there was a span of 12 bases. CDR1 is GTSNPN, CDR2 SVGIG, per germline (reference sequence). For the CDR3, the DNA is TGTGCCTGGAACCCAGGGCCGGCTAATGAAAAACTGTTTTTT. It encodes CAWNPGPANEKLFF. Based on the CDR3 plus reference TRBV30 and TRBJ1-4, the full variable domain is SQTIHQWPATLVQPVGSPLSLECTVEGTSNPNLYWYRQAAGRGLQLLFYSVGIGQISSEVPQNLSASRPQDRQFILSSKKLLLSDSGFYLCAWNPGPANEKLFFGSGTQLSVL.

There are a few counts of this clone. The chain employs TRBV4-2 and TRBJ2-5; 14 bases map to TRBD2. There are 18 residues in the CDR3. J lost 5 bases, V lost 3 bases, and 11 bases had no gene match. The V gene's germline CDR1 is LGHNA and CDR2 YNFKEQ. CDR3 residues: CASSQRLAGGPGRETQYF. Written as DNA, the CDR3 is TGTGCCAGCAGCCAGCGACTAGCGGGGGGGCCTGGTCGGGAGACCCAGTACTTC.

A few counts support this clone. The genes are TRBV10-3 and TRBJ2-2; 9 bases agree with TRBD1. CDR1 is ENHRY, CDR2 SYGVKD, per germline. This CDR3 comprises 13 residues. Trimming removed 10 bases from V and 5 bases from J; junction bases left unmatched: 5. This CDR3 reads CATLDRGTGELFF. DNA for the CDR3: TGTGCCACCCTGGACAGGGGAACCGGGGAGCTGTTTTTT.

This clone was detected a few times. The V call is TRBV12-5, the J call TRBJ2-4; unclear D gene. Trimming pared 7 bases from V and 3 bases from J, leaving 13 bases between. The CDR3 runs 14 residues. CDR1 is LGHNT and CDR2 is FRNRAP in the germline V gene. The CDR3 nucleotides are TGTGCTAGTGCCCCCCAATCTATCAAAAACATTCAGTACTTC. Translated: CASAPQSIKNIQYF.

The CDR3 bases are TGTGCCAGCTCAACAGGGAGCTCCTACGAGCAGTACTTC. Translating gives CASSTGSSYEQYF. V usage is TRBV18 and J usage is TRBJ2-7, with TRBD1 as a possible D gene (6 bases). The germline CDR1 and CDR2 sequences are KGHSH and LQKENI. The CDR3 has 13 amino acids. Trimming stripped 5 bases from V and 0 bases from J, with 8 bases between.

V gene TRBV19 combines with J gene TRBJ1-1, with D possibly being TRBD1 (5 bases). Germline loops: CDR1 LNHDA, CDR2 SQIVND (reference sequence). CDR3 size: 14 residues. V was trimmed by 6 bases and J by 6 bases, leaving 17 bases between them. This CDR3 is CASRGAMPLAEAFF. Here the CDR3 DNA reads TGTGCCAGTAGAGGGGCCATGCCGCTCGCTGAAGCTTTCTTT.

This chain joins TRBV15 and TRBJ2-5, with 10 bases identical to TRBD1. The V gene's germline CDR1 is LNHNV and CDR2 YYDKDF (reference sequence). CDR3 length: 14 residues. V lost 4 bases to trimming and J lost 4 bases; unmatched junction nucleotides: 3. The CDR3 bases are TGTGCCACCAGCAAAAGGACAGGGGGAGAGACCCAGTACTTC. Its protein product is CATSKRTGGETQYF. The variable domain in full, with the rest retrieved from reference TRBV15 and TRBJ2-5, is DAMVIQNPRYQVTQFGKPVTLSCSQTLNHNVMYWYQQKSSQAPKLLFHYYDKDFNNEADTPDNFQSRRPNTSFCFLDIRSPGLGDTAMYLCATSKRTGGETQYFGPGTRLLVL.

CDR3: CAISEMGGTSTDTQYF. In nucleotides, the CDR3 is TGTGCCATCAGTGAGATGGGCGGAACTAGCACAGATACGCAGTATTTT. This chain uses TRBV10-3 with TRBJ2-3, with D uncertain. The V gene's germline CDR1 is ENHRY and CDR2 SYGVKD. CDR3 length: 16 residues. With 2 bases removed from V and 0 bases from J, the gap between germline ends came to 12 bases.

The CDR3 protein is CAWSGVQGRTEAFF. CDR3 sequence (DNA): TGTGCCTGGAGTGGCGTTCAGGGGAGGACTGAAGCTTTCTTT. The V call is TRBV30, the J call TRBJ1-1, with D possibly matching TRBD1 (6 bases). This CDR3 has 14 residues. Trimming pared 1 base from V and 5 bases from J, leaving 14 bases between. Germline V lookup: CDR1 GTSNPN, CDR2 SVGIG (reference sequence).

This clone appeared once. The chain uses TRBV6-5 and TRBJ2-1; 10 nucleotides line up with TRBD2. With 5 bases clipped from V and 4 bases from J, the junction kept 2 bases outside the gene matches. This CDR3 region has 14 residues. Germline V lookup: CDR1 MNHEY, CDR2 SVGAGI. The CDR3 spells CASSVLAGYNEQFF. The CDR3 nucleotides are TGTGCCAGCAGTGTACTAGCGGGGTACAATGAGCAGTTCTTC.